A few counts support the clone carrying this T cell receptor beta chain. As yet, its antigen is unknown. The length of the CDR3 is 16 residues. Trimming took 7 bases from V and 4 from J, leaving 20 bases between them. These data originate in a study of post-analysis software for immune sequencing data. Every TCR beta cDNA library bore unique molecular identifiers. TCRdb re-derived calls from the PCR reads in MiXCR, one entry per CDR3 protein. The table includes about 200,000 distinct CDR3 sequences, around 29% detected once. Notes on the study in general: Normalized Chao1 diversity in multiple sclerosis patients fell significantly below that of controls. Five or six TRBV segments were significantly more frequent in patients than in controls. TRBV5-6, TRBV5-1 and TRBV20-1 were among these segments.

Sequencing input: blood. The chain carries TRBV12-3 or TRBV12-4 and TRBJ1-5, with TRBD1 as a possible D gene (6 bases). The TCR comes from a girl aged 2-17 years with multiple sclerosis. This CDR3 reads CASTLQGKLRNQPQHF. DNA of the CDR3: TGTGCCAGCACCCTACAGGGAAAGCTCCGAAATCAGCCCCAGCATTTT.